This entry features one T cell receptor beta chain sequence. Its antigen is unknown. CDR3 length: 18 residues. Germline V gene lookup returns CDR1 LGHNA and CDR2 YSLEER. The trim removed 4 bases at V and 2 bases at J, leaving 7 bases unmatched. This specimen belongs to a study of cytotoxic CD8 clonotypes in ibrutinib-treated CLL. The study, taken as a whole, reports: Higher clonality was seen at ibrutinib response and a return toward baseline at progression.

From cryopreserved PBMCs came roughly 2 micrograms of genomic DNA used for TCR beta libraries. Method: immunoSEQ multiplex PCR; TCRdb's copy keeps in-frame clones and lacks some. The sample lists approximately 100,000 clones, 75% to 80% seen once, with under 30% in the top ten. This TCR was sampled from a human donor with chronic lymphocytic leukemia. This chain uses TRBV4-3 with TRBJ2-2; 13 bases match TRBD2. This specimen consisted of PBMCs, obtained after 24 months of ibrutinib treatment. CDR3 DNA sequence: TGCGCCAGCAGCCGAGGACTAGCGGGGGCCCCAAACACCGGGGAGCTGTTTTTT. Its protein is CASSRGLAGAPNTGELFF.